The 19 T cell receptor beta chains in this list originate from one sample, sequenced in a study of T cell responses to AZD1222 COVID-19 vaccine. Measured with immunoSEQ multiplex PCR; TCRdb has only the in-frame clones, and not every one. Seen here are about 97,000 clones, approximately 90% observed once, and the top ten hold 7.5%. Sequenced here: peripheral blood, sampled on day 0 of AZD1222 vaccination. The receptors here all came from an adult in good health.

CDR3 sequence: CASSQDAVAGELFF. As DNA, the CDR3 is TGTGCCAGCAGCCAGGACGCTGTCGCCGGGGAGCTGTTTTTT. J is TRBJ2-2 and V is TRBV6-5; no clear D. The CDR3 is 14 amino acids. V lost 6 bases to trimming and J lost 6 bases, with 14 bases between them. CDR1 is MNHEY and CDR2 is SVGAGI in the germline V gene.

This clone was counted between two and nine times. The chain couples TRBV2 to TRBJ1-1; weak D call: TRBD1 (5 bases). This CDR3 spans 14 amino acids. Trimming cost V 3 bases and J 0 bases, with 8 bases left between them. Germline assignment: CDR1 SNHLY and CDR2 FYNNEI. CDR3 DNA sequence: TGTGCCAGCAGTGAGCAGGGCCTGAACACTGAAGCTTTCTTT. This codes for CASSEQGLNTEAFF.

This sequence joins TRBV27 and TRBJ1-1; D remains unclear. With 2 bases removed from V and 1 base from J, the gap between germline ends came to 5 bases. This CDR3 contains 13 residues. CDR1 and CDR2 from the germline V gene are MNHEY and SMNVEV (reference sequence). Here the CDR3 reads CASSLRENTEAFF. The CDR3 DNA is TGTGCCAGCAGTTTACGGGAGAACACTGAAGCTTTCTTT.

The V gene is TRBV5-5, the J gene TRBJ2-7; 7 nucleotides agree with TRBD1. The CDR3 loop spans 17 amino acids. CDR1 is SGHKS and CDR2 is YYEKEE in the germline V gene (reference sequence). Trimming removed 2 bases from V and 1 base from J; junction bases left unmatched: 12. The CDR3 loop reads CASSLEPLGTVSYEQYF. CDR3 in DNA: TGTGCCAGCAGCTTAGAACCCCTCGGGACAGTGTCCTACGAGCAGTACTTC.

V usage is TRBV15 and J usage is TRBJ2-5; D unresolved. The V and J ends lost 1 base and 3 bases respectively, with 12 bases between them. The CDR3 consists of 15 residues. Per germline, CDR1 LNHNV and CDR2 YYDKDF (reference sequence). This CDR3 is CATSRVRTNKETQYF. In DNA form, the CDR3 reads TGTGCCACCAGCAGAGTCCGGACGAATAAAGAGACCCAGTACTTC.

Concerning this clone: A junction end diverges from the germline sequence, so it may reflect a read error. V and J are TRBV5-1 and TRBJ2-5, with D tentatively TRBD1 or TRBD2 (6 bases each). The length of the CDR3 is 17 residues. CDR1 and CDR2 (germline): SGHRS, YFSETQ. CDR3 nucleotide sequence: TGCGCCAGCAGCTTGGCAGTTGGAGGGGGAGACCAGGAGACCCAGTACTTC. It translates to CASSLAVGGGDQETQYF.

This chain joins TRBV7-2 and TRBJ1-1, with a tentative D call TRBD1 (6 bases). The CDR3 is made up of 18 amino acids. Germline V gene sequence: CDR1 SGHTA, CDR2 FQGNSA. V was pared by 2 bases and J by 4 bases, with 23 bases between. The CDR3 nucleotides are TGTGCCAGCAGCTTAAGTATACCCGGACTGGGGGCGGGCACTGAAGCTTTCTTT. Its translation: CASSLSIPGLGAGTEAFF.

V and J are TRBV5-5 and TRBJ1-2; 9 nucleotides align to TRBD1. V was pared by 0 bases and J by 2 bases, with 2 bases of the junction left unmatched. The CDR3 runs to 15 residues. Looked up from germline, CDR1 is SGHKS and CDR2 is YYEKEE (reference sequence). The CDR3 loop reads CASSLEGQGNYGYTF. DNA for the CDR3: TGTGCCAGCAGCTTGGAAGGACAGGGGAACTATGGCTACACCTTC. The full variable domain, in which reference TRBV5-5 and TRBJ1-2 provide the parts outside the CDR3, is DAGVTQSPTHLIKTRGQQVTLRCSPISGHKSVSWYQQVLGQGPQFIFQYYEKEERGRGNFPDRFSARQFPNYSSELNVNALLLGDSALYLCASSLEGQGNYGYTFGSGTRLTVV.

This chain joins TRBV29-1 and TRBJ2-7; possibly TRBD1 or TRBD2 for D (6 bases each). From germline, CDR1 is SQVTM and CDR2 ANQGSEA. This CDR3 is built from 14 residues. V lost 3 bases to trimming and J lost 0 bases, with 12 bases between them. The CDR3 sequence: CSVDSGGNSYEQYF. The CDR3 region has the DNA TGCAGCGTTGACTCCGGGGGCAACTCCTACGAGCAGTACTTC.

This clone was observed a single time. The CDR3 is CASSFDLNEQFF. The CDR3 DNA is TGTGCCAGCAGTTTCGACCTGAATGAGCAGTTCTTC. The V and J genes are TRBV3-1 (or the pseudogene TRBV3-2) and TRBJ2-1; D remains unclear. This CDR3 region has 12 residues. The ends were cut back, 6 bases at V and 7 bases at J, with 10 bases in the middle. Germline V CDR1 and CDR2: LGHDT, YNNKEL (reference sequence).

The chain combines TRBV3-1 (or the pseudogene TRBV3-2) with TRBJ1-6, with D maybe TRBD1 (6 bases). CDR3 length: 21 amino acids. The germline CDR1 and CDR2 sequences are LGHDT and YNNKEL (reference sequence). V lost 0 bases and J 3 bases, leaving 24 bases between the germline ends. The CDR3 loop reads CASSQDLSLYGGRIYNSPLHF. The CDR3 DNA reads TGTGCCAGCAGCCAAGATCTCTCTCTCTACGGGGGCAGGATCTATAATTCACCCCTCCACTTT.

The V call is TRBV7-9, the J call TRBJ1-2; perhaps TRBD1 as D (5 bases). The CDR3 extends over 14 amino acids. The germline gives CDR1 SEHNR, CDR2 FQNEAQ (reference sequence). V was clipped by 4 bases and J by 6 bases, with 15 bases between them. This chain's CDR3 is CASSSRTMPDGYTF. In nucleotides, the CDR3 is TGTGCCAGCAGCTCCAGGACAATGCCGGATGGCTACACCTTC.

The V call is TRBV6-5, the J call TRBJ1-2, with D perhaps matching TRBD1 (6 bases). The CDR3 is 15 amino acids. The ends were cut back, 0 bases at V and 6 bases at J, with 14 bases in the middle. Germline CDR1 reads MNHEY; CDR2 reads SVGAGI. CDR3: CASSYSGPGEHGYTF. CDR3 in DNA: TGTGCCAGCAGTTACTCAGGTCCAGGGGAACATGGCTACACCTTC.

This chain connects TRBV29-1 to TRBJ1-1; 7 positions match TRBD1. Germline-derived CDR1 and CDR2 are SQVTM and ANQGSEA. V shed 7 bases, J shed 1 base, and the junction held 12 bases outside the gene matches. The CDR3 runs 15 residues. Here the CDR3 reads CSAKRQGGGNTEAFF. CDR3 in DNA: TGCAGCGCAAAGAGGCAGGGGGGCGGGAACACTGAAGCTTTCTTT.

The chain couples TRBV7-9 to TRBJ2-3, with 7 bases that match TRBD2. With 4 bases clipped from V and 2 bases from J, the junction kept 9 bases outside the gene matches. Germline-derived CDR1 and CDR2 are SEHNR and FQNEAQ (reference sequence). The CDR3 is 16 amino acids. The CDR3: CASSWTGGSPTDTQYF. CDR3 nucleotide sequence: TGTGCCAGCAGCTGGACCGGGGGGTCCCCCACAGATACGCAGTATTTT.

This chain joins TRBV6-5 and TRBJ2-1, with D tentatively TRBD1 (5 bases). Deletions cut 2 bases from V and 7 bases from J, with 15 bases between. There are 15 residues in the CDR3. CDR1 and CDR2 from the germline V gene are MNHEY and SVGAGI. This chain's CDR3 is CASSYRGGHRNEQFF. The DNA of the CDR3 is TGTGCCAGCAGTTACAGGGGCGGTCATAGGAATGAGCAGTTCTTC.

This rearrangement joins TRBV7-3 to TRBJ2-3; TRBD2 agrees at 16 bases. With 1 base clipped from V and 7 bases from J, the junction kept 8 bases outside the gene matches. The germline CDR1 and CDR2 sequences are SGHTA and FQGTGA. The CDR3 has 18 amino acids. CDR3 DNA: TGTGCCAGCAGCTTAAGAACCGGGACTAGCGGGAGGGGGAATACGCAGTATTTT. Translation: CASSLRTGTSGRGNTQYF.

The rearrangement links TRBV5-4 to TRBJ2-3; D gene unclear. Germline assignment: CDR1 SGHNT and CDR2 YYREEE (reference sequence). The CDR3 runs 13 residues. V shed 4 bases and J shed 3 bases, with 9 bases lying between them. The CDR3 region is CASSRAQTDTQYF. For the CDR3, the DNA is TGTGCCAGCAGCCGGGCCCAAACAGATACGCAGTATTTT.

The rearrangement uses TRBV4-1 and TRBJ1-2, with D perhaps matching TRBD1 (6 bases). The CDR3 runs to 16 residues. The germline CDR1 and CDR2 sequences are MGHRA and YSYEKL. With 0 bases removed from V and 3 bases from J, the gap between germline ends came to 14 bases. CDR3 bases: TGCGCCAGCAGCCAAGAACTTCACAGGGTCCACTATGGCTACACCTTC. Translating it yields CASSQELHRVHYGYTF.